Presented here are 32 T cell receptor beta chains from one specimen sequenced in a study of Ad26.COV2.S vaccination and SARS-CoV-2 variants. TCRdb's table, derived via immunoSEQ multiplex PCR, lists solely in-frame clones and lacks some. The sample contains roughly 380,000 clones, approximately 90% of which appear only once. This sample comprised peripheral blood, obtained after recovery from COVID-19. Receptors originate from a human donor who had recovered from COVID-19.

V gene TRBV6-6 combines with J gene TRBJ2-7; possibly TRBD1 for D (6 bases). The V gene lost 2 bases and the J gene lost 3 bases, with 11 bases spanning the gap. Germline CDR1 MNHNY, CDR2 SVGAGI (reference sequence). This CDR3 has 14 residues. Here the CDR3 reads CASSYLADSYEQYF. The DNA of the CDR3 is TGTGCCAGCAGTTACCTCGCGGACAGCTACGAGCAGTACTTC.

V usage is TRBV10-3 and J usage is TRBJ2-1; D call uncertain. The V end was cut by 0 bases, the J end by 5 bases, with 8 bases between. Germline CDR1 ENHRY, CDR2 SYGVKD. The CDR3 covers 14 residues. The CDR3 spells CAISESVEHNEQFF. The CDR3 DNA is TGTGCCATCAGTGAGTCGGTCGAACACAATGAGCAGTTCTTC.

This rearrangement joins TRBV6-1 to TRBJ1-5; D gene ambiguous. CDR3 length equals 11 residues. CDR1 and CDR2 (germline): MNHNS, SASEGT. The ends were cut back, 6 bases at V and 4 bases at J, with 4 bases in the middle. The CDR3 nucleotides read TGTGCCAGCAGGGGGAATCAGCCCCAGCATTTT. This sequence encodes CASRGNQPQHF.

The gene calls are TRBV5-5 and TRBJ1-6; 8 bases are shared with TRBD1. The V gene's germline CDR1 is SGHKS and CDR2 YYEKEE (reference sequence). With V trimmed by 0 bases and J by 9 bases, 5 bases remained unmatched. This CDR3 spans 15 amino acids. The CDR3 bases are TGTGCCAGCAGCTTGGCCAGGGGGCCGGGTTCACCCCTCCACTTT. Its protein is CASSLARGPGSPLHF.

Only a few counts were recorded for this clone. DNA of the CDR3: TGTGCCAGCAGCACCTCGCGGACACTTAATTCACCCCTCCACTTT. Amino acids: CASSTSRTLNSPLHF. The chain combines TRBV11-2 with TRBJ1-6; TRBD1 might be the D (5 bases). V lost 5 bases, J lost 6 bases, and 14 bases lay in between. Looked up from germline, CDR1 is SGHAT and CDR2 is FQNNGV. The CDR3 runs to 15 residues.

V is TRBV6-5 and J is TRBJ2-1, with 8 bases aligning to TRBD2. Germline CDR1 and CDR2: MNHEY and SVGAGI. The V gene end was trimmed by 0 bases and the J gene end by 2 bases; junction bases not matched to a gene: 3. The CDR3 contains 16 residues. CDR3: CASSYSGSGAYNEQFF. CDR3 nucleotides: TGTGCCAGCAGTTACTCGGGTAGCGGGGCCTACAATGAGCAGTTCTTC.

The table lists this clone with a count of one. This CDR3 is CSVLKLQGQSYEQYF. DNA of the CDR3: TGCAGCGTTTTAAAGCTACAGGGGCAATCCTACGAGCAGTACTTC. This chain joins TRBV29-1 and TRBJ2-7; 7 nucleotides align to TRBD1. In germline, CDR1 is SQVTM, CDR2 ANQGSEA. The CDR3 extends over 15 amino acids. Germline trimming cut 5 bases from V and 1 base from J; bases unmatched to any gene: 11.

The rearrangement links TRBV4-1 to TRBJ2-5; 7 bases map to TRBD2. The CDR3 runs 16 residues. V dropped 1 base and J dropped 2; count of bases not matched to a gene: 7. Germline V CDR1 and CDR2: MGHRA, YSYEKL. CDR3 nucleotides: TGCGCCAGCAGCCAAGTGGTGGGGGGGATACAAGAGACCCAGTACTTC. It yields the protein CASSQVVGGIQETQYF.

The CDR3, as DNA: TGCAGCGTTGTAAGACTAGCGTCTGGAGAGCAGTACTTC. Protein: CSVVRLASGEQYF. This rearrangement joins TRBV29-1 to TRBJ2-7; 8 bases are a match to TRBD2. Trimming at V came to 4 bases and at J to 7 bases, leaving 9 bases not matched to a gene. Germline V gene sequence: CDR1 SQVTM, CDR2 ANQGSEA. The CDR3 sequence is 13 residues long.

The chain couples TRBV27 to TRBJ2-3; TRBD1 aligns across 7 bases. J lost 1 base, V lost 5 bases, and 6 bases had no gene match. Germline assignment: CDR1 MNHEY and CDR2 SMNVEV (reference sequence). The length of the CDR3 is 15 residues. The CDR3 is CASSPRTGRTDTQYF. The CDR3, as DNA: TGTGCCAGCAGTCCCCGGACAGGACGCACAGATACGCAGTATTTT.

The chain couples TRBV10-3 to TRBJ2-2; 8 bases are a match to TRBD2. The germline V gene has CDR1 ENHRY and CDR2 SYGVKD. The CDR3 sequence is 14 residues long. V was clipped by 11 bases and J by 3 bases; unmatched bases: 8. CDR3 sequence: CAATGGPDTGELFF. The CDR3 DNA reads TGTGCCGCGACGGGGGGGCCGGACACCGGGGAGCTGTTTTTT.

The genes are TRBV5-4 and TRBJ2-1; 10 nucleotides align to TRBD1. V lost 0 bases and J lost 10; bases outside the gene matches: 1. The CDR3 covers 13 residues. In germline, CDR1 is SGHNT, CDR2 YYREEE (reference sequence). CDR3 residues: CASSLGGQGEQFF. For the CDR3, the DNA is TGTGCCAGCAGCTTGGGGGGACAGGGGGAGCAGTTCTTC.

The chain employs TRBV5-1 and TRBJ1-4, with a possible D match to TRBD1 (5 bases). Looked up from germline, CDR1 is SGHRS and CDR2 is YFSETQ. The CDR3 spans 14 residues. Trimming took 3 bases from V and 8 from J, leaving 14 bases between them. CDR3 in amino acids: CASSSGTPDEKLFF. DNA of the CDR3: TGCGCCAGCAGCTCGGGGACCCCAGACGAAAAACTGTTTTTT.

This clone was observed once. The chain links TRBV9 to TRBJ1-2; D may be TRBD1 (5 bases). The CDR3 loop spans 15 amino acids. V shed 4 bases and J shed 2 bases, with 15 bases lying between them. Germline CDR1 SGDLS, CDR2 YYNGEE. The CDR3 DNA follows: TGTGCCAGCAGCCCGCGGGACGGATGGAACTATGGCTACACCTTC. It specifies CASSPRDGWNYGYTF.

V gene TRBV10-3 combines with J gene TRBJ1-1; D is possibly TRBD1 (6 bases). This CDR3 has 12 residues. V was pared by 10 bases and J by 2 bases, with 11 bases between. CDR1 is ENHRY and CDR2 is SYGVKD in the germline V gene. The CDR3 loop is CATGQLNTEAFF. The CDR3 DNA reads as TGTGCCACCGGACAGCTAAACACTGAAGCTTTCTTT.

The chain employs TRBV20-1 and TRBJ2-5, with D tentatively TRBD2 (5 bases). Germline loops: CDR1 DFQATT, CDR2 SNEGSKA (reference sequence). V gave up 3 bases and J gave up 1 base, with 9 bases separating them. The CDR3 has 13 residues. Here the CDR3 reads CSASQTTQETQYF. As DNA, the CDR3 is TGCAGTGCTAGTCAGACTACCCAAGAGACCCAGTACTTC.

The V gene is TRBV7-9, the J gene TRBJ1-4; D remains ambiguous. This CDR3 is 12 amino acids long. Trimming took 0 bases from V and 10 from J, leaving 6 bases between them. CDR1 and CDR2 (germline): SEHNR, FQNEAQ (reference sequence). The CDR3: CASSLAWGKLFF. Here the CDR3 DNA reads TGTGCCAGCAGCTTAGCTTGGGGAAAACTGTTTTTT.

CDR3 in DNA: TGTGCCAGTAGCACAGGGGCCTCAACCCTCCAAGAGACCCAGTACTTC. It specifies CASSTGASTLQETQYF. This chain joins TRBV19 and TRBJ2-5, with 7 nucleotides matching TRBD1. This CDR3 is built from 16 residues. The germline V gene encodes CDR1 LNHDA and CDR2 SQIVND (reference sequence). Losses at the gene ends were 6 bases for V and 1 base for J; bases not matched to a gene: 11.

Only one count was recorded for this clone. V gene TRBV20-1 combines with J gene TRBJ1-2; no clear D gene. The CDR3 has 9 amino acids. Germline assignment: CDR1 DFQATT and CDR2 SNEGSKA (reference sequence). Trimming left V 4 bases short and J 7 bases short, with 4 bases between. The DNA for the CDR3 is TGCAGTGCTAATGTTGGCTACACCTTC. It specifies CSANVGYTF.

CDR3 sequence: CASSLGGQGGSYYGYTF. The CDR3 coding sequence is TGTGCCAGCAGCTTGGGAGGACAGGGCGGCAGTTACTATGGCTACACCTTC. This sequence joins TRBV5-4 and TRBJ1-2, with 8 bases matching TRBD1. Per the germline V gene, CDR1 is SGHNT and CDR2 is YYREEE (reference sequence). Losses at the gene ends were 0 bases for V and 3 bases for J; bases not matched to a gene: 10. CDR3 length: 17 amino acids.

This clone was seen only once. The V and J genes are TRBV11-2 and TRBJ1-1; TRBD1 might be the D (6 bases). V lost 1 base, J lost 4 bases, and 13 bases lay in between. CDR3 length: 15 residues. Germline lookup yields CDR1 SGHAT and CDR2 FQNNGV. In nucleotides, the CDR3 is TGTGCCAGCAGCTTAGGGTTCGGGGGCGTCACTGAAGCTTTCTTT. Protein: CASSLGFGGVTEAFF.

The gene calls are TRBV13 and TRBJ1-2; D gene unclear. Germline loops: CDR1 PRHDT, CDR2 FYEKMQ (reference sequence). The CDR3 length is 14 residues. Trimming shortened V by 5 bases and J by 9 bases, and 19 bases separated the two germline ends. The CDR3 loop is CASSHPSASHRYTF. The CDR3 DNA sequence: TGTGCCAGCAGCCACCCATCCGCGTCGCATCGCTACACCTTC.

This clone has a handful of counts. The CDR3 bases are TGTGCCAGCAGTGATTGGGCCGTAGGGGCCCTAATAGATACGCAGTATTTT. Its protein product is CASSDWAVGALIDTQYF. This chain links TRBV2 with TRBJ2-3; tentative D call: TRBD1 (5 bases). This CDR3 has 17 residues. V was trimmed by 3 bases and J by 5 bases, leaving 21 bases between them. Germline CDR1 is SNHLY and CDR2 is FYNNEI.

V and J are TRBV11-2 and TRBJ2-7; D is uncertain. The germline gives CDR1 SGHAT, CDR2 FQNNGV. V was trimmed by 7 bases and J by 3 bases, leaving 7 bases between them. This CDR3 has 11 residues. This CDR3 reads CASKGYYEQYF. The CDR3 DNA follows: TGTGCCAGCAAAGGGTACTACGAGCAGTACTTC.

A single count supports this clone. The chain links TRBV29-1 to TRBJ2-5; D is tentatively TRBD1 or TRBD2 (7 bases each). Trimming took off 8 bases at V and 3 bases at J, with 13 bases between the two ends. The V gene's germline CDR1 is SQVTM and CDR2 ANQGSEA. The length of the CDR3 is 12 residues. The CDR3 spells CSQGGAKETQYF. The CDR3, as DNA: TGCAGCCAGGGGGGGGCGAAAGAGACCCAGTACTTC. Supplemented by reference TRBV29-1 and TRBJ2-5, the full variable domain reads SAVISQKPSRDICQRGTSLTIQCQVDSQVTMMFWYRQQPGQSLTLIATANQGSEATYESGFVIDKFPISRPNLTFSTLTVSNMSPEDSSIYLCSQGGAKETQYFGPGTRLLVL.

The rearrangement uses TRBV2 and TRBJ1-1; tentative D call: TRBD1 (6 bases). Germline V gene data show CDR1 as SNHLY and CDR2 as FYNNEI. The CDR3 runs to 14 residues. V gave up 7 bases and J gave up 3 bases, with 15 bases separating them. This chain's CDR3 is CASNTGFPDTEAFF. The CDR3 bases are TGTGCCAGCAATACAGGGTTCCCTGACACTGAAGCTTTCTTT. The whole variable domain, remainder taken from reference TRBV2 and TRBJ1-1, is EPEVTQTPSHQVTQMGQEVILRCVPISNHLYFYWYRQILGQKVEFLVSFYNNEISEKSEIFDDQFSVERPDGSNFTLKIRSTKLEDSAMYFCASNTGFPDTEAFFGQGTRLTVV.

The chain employs TRBV7-9 and TRBJ2-1, with D maybe TRBD2 (5 bases). The germline CDR1 and CDR2 sequences are SEHNR and FQNEAQ (reference sequence). The CDR3 has 15 amino acids. Trimming cost V 4 bases and J 1 base, with 11 bases left between them. The CDR3 protein is CASSSRGLSYNEQFF. In DNA form, the CDR3 reads TGTGCCAGCAGCTCCCGCGGGCTTTCCTACAATGAGCAGTTCTTC.

V gene TRBV18 combines with J gene TRBJ2-3; tentative D call: TRBD1 (6 bases). CDR1 and CDR2 (germline): KGHSH, LQKENI. Trimming removed 6 bases at V and 1 base at J, with 11 bases between. This CDR3 comprises 14 residues. Here the CDR3 reads CASSPGARTDTQYF. In DNA, the CDR3 is TGTGCCAGCTCCCCAGGGGCCCGCACAGATACGCAGTATTTT. The variable domain in full, with the rest retrieved from reference TRBV18 and TRBJ2-3, is NAGVMQNPRHLVRRRGQEARLRCSPMKGHSHVYWYRQLPEEGLKFMVYLQKENIIDESGMPKERFSAEFPKEGPSILRIQQVVRGDSAAYFCASSPGARTDTQYFGPGTRLTVL.

The J gene is TRBJ2-5, the V gene TRBV10-2; TRBD2 agrees at 10 bases. Germline lookup yields CDR1 WSHSY and CDR2 SAAADI. This CDR3 contains 15 residues. The ends lost 2 bases at V and 2 bases at J; junction bases unmatched: 2. For the CDR3, the DNA is TGCGCCAGCAGTGAGAGCGGGGGGGGACAAGAGACCCAGTACTTC. Translating gives CASSESGGGQETQYF.

The V and J genes are TRBV13 and TRBJ1-2; TRBD1 is a possible D gene (6 bases). V was pared by 8 bases and J by 7 bases, with 20 bases between. CDR1 is PRHDT, CDR2 FYEKMQ, per germline (reference sequence). This CDR3 is 14 amino acids long. CDR3 DNA sequence: TGTGCCAGCCGCCGCGGGGGCAGATCTATTGGCTACACCTTC. This translates into CASRRGGRSIGYTF.

This rearrangement joins TRBV2 to TRBJ1-5; the match to TRBD1 covers 7 bases. Losses at the gene ends were 3 bases for V and 3 bases for J; bases not matched to a gene: 2. Germline CDR1 is SNHLY and CDR2 is FYNNEI. The CDR3 is 14 amino acids. The CDR3 reads CASSEGQPNQPQHF. Here the CDR3 DNA reads TGTGCCAGCAGTGAGGGACAGCCCAATCAGCCCCAGCATTTT.

CDR3: CSVELADTQYF. The CDR3 DNA is TGCAGCGTTGAATTAGCGGATACGCAGTATTTT. The J gene is TRBJ2-3, the V gene TRBV29-1, with D possibly TRBD2 on 5 matching bases. This CDR3 region has 11 residues. Deletions cut 2 bases from V and 6 bases from J, with 6 bases between. Germline assignment: CDR1 SQVTM and CDR2 ANQGSEA.